This T cell receptor (beta chain) is from a study of CD8 T cells in ankylosing spondylitis. This CDR3 region has 13 residues. Trimming removed 0 bases from V and 4 bases from J, with 9 bases in between. Germline CDR1 and CDR2: DFQATT and SNEGSKA (reference sequence). The study, taken as a whole, reports: Reportedly, significant enrichment of disease-linked clones occurred in matched ankylosing spondylitis synovial fluid. Ankylosing spondylitis blood appeared to be characterized by a TCR beta motif of roughly eight highly homologous variants.

This clonotype came up many times. Its cognate antigen is unknown. Generation of TCR beta libraries employed quantitative 5'-RACE incorporating molecular barcodes. TCRdb processed the 5' RACE reads anew with MiXCR; each CDR3 protein has one entry. The table has 85,000 to 100,000 distinct CDR3 sequences, 7.5% to 9% seen once. The specimen was blood, either unsorted or a sorted T cell fraction (not recorded which). The chain carries TRBV20-1 and TRBJ1-2, with TRBD1 as a possible D gene (5 bases). The clonotype originates from a male donor with ankylosing spondylitis or in good health (not recorded which). The CDR3 coding sequence is TGCAGTGCTAGAGAGGGAGGGGCCTATGGCTACACCTTC. This codes for CSAREGGAYGYTF.